This is a list of T cell receptor beta chains from one sample in a study of T-cell reconstitution after alpha-beta-depleted transplantation in children. MiXCR was run by TCRdb on the PCR reads, yielding one entry per CDR3 protein. The data hold hundreds of thousands of distinct CDR3 sequences, with roughly a tenth observed a single time. Here the sequenced sample was PBMCs, taken before TCRalphabeta/CD19-depleted stem cell transplant. The receptors here all came from a child younger than 10 with inherited bone marrow failure, due to receive a stem cell transplant. The CDR3 runs from the conserved cysteine through the conserved F or W. A D gene is named only where the DNA matches it firmly. Clone size appears in some rows only: once, few, many, or a class for an expanded clone.

TRBD2,TRBV27,many,TRBJ2-1,TGTGCCAGCAGCCCAACTAGCGGGCTATCCAATGAGCAGTTCTTC,CASSPTSGLSNEQFF
NA,TRBV10-3,NA,TRBJ2-1,TGTGCCATCAGTGAGTCTCGGGAAAGGGGCCGGAATGAGCAGTTCTTC,CAISESRERGRNEQFF
NA,TRBV7-2,many,TRBJ2-5,TGTGCCAGCAGCCTGAGCTTAATGAGTTCCCAAGAGACCCAGTACTTC,CASSLSLMSSQETQYF
NA,TRBV29-1,many,TRBJ2-3,TGCAGCGTTGTATTTGGGGGAACAGATACGCAGTATTTT,CSVVFGGTDTQYF
NA,TRBV5-1,many,TRBJ2-2,TGCGCCAGCAGCTTGTTACTAGAAAACACCGGGGAGCTGTTTTTT,CASSLLLENTGELFF
NA,TRBV27,many,TRBJ2-1,TGTGCCAGCAGTGACTACTATCCTTTGGATGAGCAGTTCTTC,CASSDYYPLDEQFF
NA,TRBV2,many,TRBJ2-2,TGTGCCAGCAGAGGCTACCAGGGTTCCGGGGAGCTGTTTTTT,CASRGYQGSGELFF
NA,TRBV20-1,many,TRBJ2-1,TGCAGTACCTTTGGGGGGAAGGGCAATGAGCAGTTCTTC,CSTFGGKGNEQFF
NA,TRBV4-1,many,TRBJ2-1,TGCGCCAGCAGCCAAGATTTGGGGGACTCATACAATGAGCAGTTCTTC,CASSQDLGDSYNEQFF
NA,TRBV6-2/TRBV6-3,many,TRBJ2-7,TGTGCCCCAAAGATCGGGGTGGACGAGCAGTACTTC,CAPKIGVDEQYF
TRBD2,TRBV11-1,NA,TRBJ2-1,TGTGCCAGCAGCTTGGTCGGCGGGAGGTCCAACTCCTACAATGAGCAGTTCTTC,CASSLVGGRSNSYNEQFF
TRBD2,TRBV11-2,many,TRBJ2-1,TGTGCCAGCAGCGAACCGGGACTAGCTGATGAGCAGTTCTTC,CASSEPGLADEQFF
TRBD1,TRBV29-1,many,TRBJ2-4,TGCAGCGTTGCCTTAGGACAGGGTGCGGACATTCAGTACTTC,CSVALGQGADIQYF
NA,TRBV6-6,many,TRBJ1-1,TGTGCCAGCAGTTACGAGGGACACGTAGAAGCTTTCTTT,CASSYEGHVEAFF
NA,TRBV18,many,TRBJ1-1,TGTGCCAGCCTTTTCGCTGGACAGGAAGCTTTCTTT,CASLFAGQEAFF
NA,TRBV12-3/TRBV12-4,many,TRBJ2-1,TGTGCCAGCAGTTTAGGGGTACTGGGAGCCCGCTCCTACAATGAGCAGTTCTTC,CASSLGVLGARSYNEQFF
TRBD2,TRBV24-1,NA,TRBJ2-1,TGTGCCACCAGTGATTTGCACGGGACTAGCGGGAGGGCCAGTGTCGGGGAGCAGTTCTTC,CATSDLHGTSGRASVGEQFF
NA,TRBV29-1,few,TRBJ1-1,TGCAGCGTTTCGGGGGCAGGCGGGGGTGAAGCTTTCTTT,CSVSGAGGGEAFF
NA,TRBV6-5,few,TRBJ2-7,TGTGCCAGCAGTTACTCGGGGCGTGTCGACGAGCAGTACTTC,CASSYSGRVDEQYF
TRBD2,TRBV15,many,TRBJ2-1,TGTGCCACCAGCAGAGGGGGGACTAGCGGACGGAGGGGTTACAATGAGCAGTTCTTC,CATSRGGTSGRRGYNEQFF
NA,TRBV7-2,NA,TRBJ2-4,TGTGCCAGCAGCACCGGGACTAAAAACATTCAGTACTTC,CASSTGTKNIQYF
TRBD2,TRBV27,few,TRBJ2-1,TGTGCCAGCAGTTTCGCTAGCGGGTTTGATGAGCAGTTCTTC,CASSFASGFDEQFF
NA,TRBV7-6,many,TRBJ2-3,TGTGCCAGCAGCCCGGTTGTCGGCACAGATACGCAGTATTTT,CASSPVVGTDTQYF
TRBD2,TRBV20-1,many,TRBJ2-7,TGCAGTGCTAGAGAAGATTTTGGGACTAGCGGGAGAGGCCACGAGCAGTACTTC,CSAREDFGTSGRGHEQYF
TRBD1,TRBV7-2,many,TRBJ1-5,TGTGCCAGCAGCTTAGAAGGGGGCGGGCAGCCCCAGCATTTT,CASSLEGGGQPQHF
NA,TRBV7-8,many,TRBJ2-3,TGTGCCAGCAGCTTAGACAGGGCGGTCAGGGATACGCAGTATTTT,CASSLDRAVRDTQYF
TRBD1,TRBV5-1,few,TRBJ2-1,TGCGCCAGCAGCATCCGACAGGGCTTGAGCTCCTACAATGAGCAGTTCTTC,CASSIRQGLSSYNEQFF
NA,TRBV12-3/TRBV12-4,NA,TRBJ1-2,TGTGCCAGCAGCGAGAACCGGGCCATCTATGGCTACACCTTC,CASSENRAIYGYTF
NA,TRBV9,many,TRBJ1-4,TGTGCCAGCAGCCCGACAGGCAGCAATGAAAAACTGTTTTTT,CASSPTGSNEKLFF
NA,TRBV11-2,many,TRBJ2-5,TGTGCCAGCAGCTTAGAGATGGTTTTAGCGACCCAAGAGACCCAGTACTTC,CASSLEMVLATQETQYF
TRBD2,TRBV29-1,many,TRBJ2-1,TGCAGCGTGGGATCCGGGACTACCTCCTACAATGAGCAGTTCTTC,CSVGSGTTSYNEQFF
NA,TRBV28,NA,TRBJ2-5,TGTGCCAGCAGTTTTTCCCCGAATAGCGAGACAATTCAAGAGACCCAGTACTTC,CASSFSPNSETIQETQYF
TRBD2,TRBV7-9,NA,TRBJ2-7,TGTGCCAGCAGCCCGCGGACTAGCGGGGGCTACGAGCAGTACTTC,CASSPRTSGGYEQYF
NA,TRBV5-6,NA,TRBJ1-2,TGTGCCAGCAGCTTGTGGCCCCCCGACGGCTACACCTTC,CASSLWPPDGYTF
NA,TRBV29-1,many,TRBJ2-3,TGCAGCGTTGGCATGGGCTCGTCTAGCAACACAGATACGCAGTATTTT,CSVGMGSSSNTDTQYF
TRBD1,TRBV4-2,many,TRBJ2-7,TGTGCCAGCAGCCAAGCCCCGGGACAGGTCTCCTACGAGCAGTACTTC,CASSQAPGQVSYEQYF
TRBD1,TRBV19,NA,TRBJ2-7,TGTGCCAACCCGGACAGGGACGAGCAGTACTTC,CANPDRDEQYF
NA,TRBV12-3/TRBV12-4,many,TRBJ2-3,TGTGCCAGCAGTCCCCACGTACTAGTTTCTTACTATTTT,CASSPHVLVSYYF
NA,TRBV9,many,TRBJ2-2,TGTGCCAGCAGCGTCGATCCCGTCTCGGCCGGGGAGCTGTTTTTT,CASSVDPVSAGELFF
TRBD2,TRBV23-1,few,TRBJ2-5,TGCGCCAGACTACCAGCTAGCGGGAGAGAGACCCAGTACTTC,CARLPASGRETQYF
NA,TRBV19,many,TRBJ2-7,TGTGCCAGTAGTGAGGGACCCCGGACGGAACTCTACGAGCAGTACTTC,CASSEGPRTELYEQYF
NA,TRBV30,many,TRBJ1-6,TGTGCCTGGAGCCTAGGCGGGGGGTCGTATAATTCACCCCTCCACTTT,CAWSLGGGSYNSPLHF
TRBD1,TRBV29-1,NA,TRBJ2-7,TGCAGCATCATTACAGGGACAGGGAACTACGCGCAGTACTTC,CSIITGTGNYAQYF
TRBD2,TRBV15,few,TRBJ2-5,TGTGCCACACAGCGGGATCTGGCAGAGACCCAGTACTTC,CATQRDLAETQYF
NA,TRBV20-1,many,TRBJ2-1,TGCAGTGCTAGAGATTTCCCAACGCAGTATTCCTACAATGAGCAGTTCTTC,CSARDFPTQYSYNEQFF
TRBD2,TRBV4-2,many,TRBJ2-1,TGTGCCAGCAGGCAAGGACTAGCGCCTCGATACAATGAGCAGTTCTTC,CASRQGLAPRYNEQFF
NA,TRBV7-9,many,TRBJ2-7,TGTGCCAGCAGCTTAACGCAGGGGCTGGTTTACGAGCAGTACTTC,CASSLTQGLVYEQYF
NA,TRBV5-1,many,TRBJ2-1,TGTGCCAGCAGCTTGACCAATGAGCAGTTCTTC,CASSLTNEQFF
NA,TRBV20-1,few,TRBJ1-1,TGCAGTGCCGCTTTCATGAACACTGAAGCTTTCTTT,CSAAFMNTEAFF
TRBD1,TRBV13,NA,TRBJ1-3,TGTGCCAGCAGCGCACACCTCGACAGGGGAGGCCCTATTCGCAGGAACACCATATATTTT,CASSAHLDRGGPIRRNTIYF
TRBD2,TRBV7-2,many,TRBJ2-5,TGTGCCAGCAGCTTAGCGCTAGGACTAGTTCAAGAGACCCAGTACTTC,CASSLALGLVQETQYF
NA,TRBV6-6,many,TRBJ2-1,TGTGCCAGCAGTCCCCTTTCCACCATAGAGCAGTTCTTC,CASSPLSTIEQFF